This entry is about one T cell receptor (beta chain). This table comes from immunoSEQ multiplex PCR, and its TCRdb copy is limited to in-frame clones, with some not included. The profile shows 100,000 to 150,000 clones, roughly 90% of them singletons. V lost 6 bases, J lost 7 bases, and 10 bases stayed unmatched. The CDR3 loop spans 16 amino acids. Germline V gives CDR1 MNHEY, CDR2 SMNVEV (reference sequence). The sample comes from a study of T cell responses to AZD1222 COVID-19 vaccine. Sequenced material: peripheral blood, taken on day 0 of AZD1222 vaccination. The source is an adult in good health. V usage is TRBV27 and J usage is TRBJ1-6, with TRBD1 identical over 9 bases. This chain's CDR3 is CASSRVPGTGNSPLHF. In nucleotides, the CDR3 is TGTGCCAGCAGCCGAGTGCCCGGGACAGGGAATTCACCCCTCCACTTT.